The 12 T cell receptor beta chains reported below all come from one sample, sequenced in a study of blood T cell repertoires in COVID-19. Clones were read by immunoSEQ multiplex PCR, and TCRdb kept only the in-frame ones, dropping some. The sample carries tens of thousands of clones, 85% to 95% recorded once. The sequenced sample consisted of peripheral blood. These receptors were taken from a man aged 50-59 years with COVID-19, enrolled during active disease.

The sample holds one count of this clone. CDR3 DNA: TGTGCCAGCTCCACTAACCTCCCAAGGACAGGCACAGATACGCAGTATTTT. Translating gives CASSTNLPRTGTDTQYF. The chain couples TRBV18 to TRBJ2-3, with a tentative D call TRBD1 (6 bases). Germline V gene data show CDR1 as KGHSH and CDR2 as LQKENI. V was pared by 6 bases and J by 1 base, with 20 bases between. The CDR3 has 17 residues.

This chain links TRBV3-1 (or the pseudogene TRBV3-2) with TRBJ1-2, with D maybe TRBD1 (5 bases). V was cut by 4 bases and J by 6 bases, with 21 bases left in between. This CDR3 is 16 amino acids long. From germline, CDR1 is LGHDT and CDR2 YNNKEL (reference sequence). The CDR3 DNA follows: TGTGCCAGCAGCCTCCTCGCCCCAGGGAGGAGGCATGGCTACACCTTC. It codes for CASSLLAPGRRHGYTF.

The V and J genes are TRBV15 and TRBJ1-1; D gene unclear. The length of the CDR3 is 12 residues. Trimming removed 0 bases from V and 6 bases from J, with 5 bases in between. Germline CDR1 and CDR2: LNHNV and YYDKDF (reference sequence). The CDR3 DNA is TGTGCCACCAGCAGAGATATAGCTGAAGCTTTCTTT. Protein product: CATSRDIAEAFF.

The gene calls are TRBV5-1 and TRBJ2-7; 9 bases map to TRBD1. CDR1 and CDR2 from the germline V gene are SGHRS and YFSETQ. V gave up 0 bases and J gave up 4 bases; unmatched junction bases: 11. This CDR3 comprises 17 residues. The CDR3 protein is CASSLVDGTGFGYEQYF. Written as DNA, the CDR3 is TGCGCCAGCAGCTTGGTTGACGGGACAGGGTTCGGGTACGAGCAGTACTTC.

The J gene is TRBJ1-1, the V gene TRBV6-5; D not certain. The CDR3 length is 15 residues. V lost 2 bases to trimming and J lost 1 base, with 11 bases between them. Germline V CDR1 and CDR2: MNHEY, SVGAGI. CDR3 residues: CASSYDKQRNTEAFF. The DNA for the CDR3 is TGTGCCAGCAGTTACGATAAACAGAGGAACACTGAAGCTTTCTTT.

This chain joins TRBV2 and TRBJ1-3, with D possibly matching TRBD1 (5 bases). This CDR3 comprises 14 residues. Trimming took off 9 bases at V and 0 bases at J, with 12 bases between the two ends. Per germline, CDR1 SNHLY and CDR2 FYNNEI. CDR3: CASLRAPSGNTIYF. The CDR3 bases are TGTGCCAGTCTCAGGGCACCCTCTGGAAACACCATATATTTT.

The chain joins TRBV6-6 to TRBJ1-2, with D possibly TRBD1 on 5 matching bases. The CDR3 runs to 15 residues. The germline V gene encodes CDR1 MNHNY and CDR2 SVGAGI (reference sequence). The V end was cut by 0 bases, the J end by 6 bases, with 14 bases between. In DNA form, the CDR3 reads TGTGCCAGCAGTTACTCGTTAACAGGTCCCCATGGCTACACCTTC. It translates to CASSYSLTGPHGYTF.

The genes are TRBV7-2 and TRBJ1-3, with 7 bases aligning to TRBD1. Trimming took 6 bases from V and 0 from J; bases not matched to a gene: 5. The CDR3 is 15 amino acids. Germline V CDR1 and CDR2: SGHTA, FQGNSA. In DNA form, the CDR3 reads TGTGCCAGCAGAAAGGGACAGAGCTCTGGAAACACCATATATTTT. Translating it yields CASRKGQSSGNTIYF.

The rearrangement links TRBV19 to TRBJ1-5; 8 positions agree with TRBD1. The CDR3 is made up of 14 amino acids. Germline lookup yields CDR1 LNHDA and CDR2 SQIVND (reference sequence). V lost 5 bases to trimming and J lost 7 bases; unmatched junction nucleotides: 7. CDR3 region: CASSPQGDGQPQHF. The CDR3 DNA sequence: TGTGCCAGTAGTCCACAGGGGGATGGACAGCCCCAGCATTTT.

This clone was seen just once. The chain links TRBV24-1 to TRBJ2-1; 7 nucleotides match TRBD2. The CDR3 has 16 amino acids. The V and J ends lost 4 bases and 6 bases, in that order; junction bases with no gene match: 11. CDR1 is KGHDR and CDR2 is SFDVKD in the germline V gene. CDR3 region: CATSDPAGNSSNEQFF. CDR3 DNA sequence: TGTGCCACCAGTGACCCAGCGGGGAATTCATCCAATGAGCAGTTCTTC.

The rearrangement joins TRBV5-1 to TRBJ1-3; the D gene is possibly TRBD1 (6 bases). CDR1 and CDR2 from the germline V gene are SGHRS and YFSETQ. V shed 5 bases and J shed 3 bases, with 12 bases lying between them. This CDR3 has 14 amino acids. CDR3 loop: CASREQGGGNTIYF. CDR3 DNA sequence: TGCGCCAGCAGGGAACAGGGTGGTGGAAACACCATATATTTT. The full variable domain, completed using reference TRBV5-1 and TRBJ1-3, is KAGVTQTPRYLIKTRGQQVTLSCSPISGHRSVSWYQQTPGQGLQFLFEYFSETQRNKGNFPGRFSGRQFSNSRSEMNVSTLELGDSALYLCASREQGGGNTIYFGEGSWLTVV.

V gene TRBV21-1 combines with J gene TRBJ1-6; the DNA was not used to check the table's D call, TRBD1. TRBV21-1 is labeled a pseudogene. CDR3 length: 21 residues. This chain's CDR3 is CASSKSTQFNPFSSYNSPLHF. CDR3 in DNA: TGTGCCAGCAGCAAAAGTACACAGTTCAATCCCTTCAGCTCCTATAATTCACCCCTCCACTTT.